This is a list of T cell receptor beta chains from one sample in a study of blood T cell repertoires in COVID-19. The repertoire was sequenced with immunoSEQ multiplex PCR; TCRdb's copy has only in-frame clones and lacks some. The table includes 190,000 or so clones, 85% to 90% detected once. Material: peripheral blood. The receptors were sampled from a man between 35 and 55 years old with active or convalescent COVID-19. CDR3s include the opening cysteine and the closing phenylalanine or tryptophan. D genes are given only for firm matches. Clone size, where shown, is once, few, many, or a class for clones that have expanded.

abundance: NA; j_gene: TRBJ1-4; v_gene: TRBV9; d_gene: NA; CDR3aa: CASSVGTPNSEKLFF; CDR3nt: TGTGCCAGCAGCGTAGGGACACCAAATTCCGAAAAACTGTTTTTT
abundance: once; j_gene: TRBJ2-4; v_gene: TRBV27; d_gene: TRBD2; CDR3aa: CASSLLLAGGKNIQYF; CDR3nt: TGTGCCAGCAGTTTATTACTAGCGGGGGGTAAAAACATTCAGTACTTC
abundance: NA; j_gene: TRBJ2-3; v_gene: TRBV4-3; d_gene: NA; CDR3aa: CASSQRGTDTQYF; CDR3nt: TGCGCCAGCAGCCAAAGAGGCACAGATACGCAGTATTTT
abundance: NA; j_gene: TRBJ2-1; v_gene: TRBV28; d_gene: NA; CDR3aa: CASSFRSYYYNEQFF; CDR3nt: TGTGCCAGCAGTTTCCGATCCTACTACTACAATGAGCAGTTCTTC
abundance: few; j_gene: TRBJ1-1; v_gene: TRBV12-3/TRBV12-4; d_gene: NA; CDR3aa: CASSLEQNTEAFF; CDR3nt: TGTGCCAGCAGTTTAGAGCAGAACACTGAAGCTTTCTTT
abundance: NA; j_gene: TRBJ2-7; v_gene: TRBV5-1; d_gene: NA; CDR3aa: CASSLIDSSYEQYF; CDR3nt: TGCGCCAGCAGCCTTATAGACAGCTCCTACGAGCAGTACTTC
abundance: few; j_gene: TRBJ2-7; v_gene: TRBV7-8; d_gene: TRBD2; CDR3aa: CASSYSGGDREQYF; CDR3nt: TGTGCCAGCAGCTATAGCGGGGGGGATAGGGAGCAGTACTTC
abundance: NA; j_gene: TRBJ1-1; v_gene: TRBV19; d_gene: TRBD1; CDR3aa: CASSIRGDRVFYMNTEAFF; CDR3nt: TGTGCCAGTAGTATAAGAGGGGACAGGGTGTTCTACATGAACACTGAAGCTTTCTTT
abundance: NA; j_gene: TRBJ1-2; v_gene: TRBV9; d_gene: NA; CDR3aa: CASSVEPGQIYGYTF; CDR3nt: TGTGCCAGCAGCGTAGAACCCGGACAGATCTATGGCTACACCTTC
abundance: NA; j_gene: TRBJ2-3; v_gene: TRBV9; d_gene: TRBD2; CDR3aa: CASSPSGLGGDTQYF; CDR3nt: TGTGCCAGCAGCCCTTCCGGACTAGGTGGAGATACGCAGTATTTT
abundance: NA; j_gene: TRBJ1-5; v_gene: TRBV10-1; d_gene: NA; CDR3aa: CASSESTEQPQHF; CDR3nt: TGCGCCAGCAGTGAGTCGACGGAGCAGCCCCAGCATTTT
abundance: few; j_gene: TRBJ2-7; v_gene: TRBV11-2; d_gene: NA; CDR3aa: CASSPGDWYYEQYF; CDR3nt: TGTGCCAGCAGCCCCGGGGACTGGTACTACGAGCAGTACTTC
abundance: NA; j_gene: TRBJ2-3; v_gene: TRBV11-1; d_gene: TRBD1; CDR3aa: CASNFGTADTQYF; CDR3nt: TGTGCCAGCAACTTCGGGACAGCAGATACGCAGTATTTT
abundance: NA; j_gene: TRBJ2-5; v_gene: TRBV7-2; d_gene: NA; CDR3aa: CASSKQAGQETQYF; CDR3nt: TGTGCCAGCAGCAAACAGGCAGGGCAAGAGACCCAGTACTTC
abundance: once; j_gene: TRBJ2-2; v_gene: TRBV9; d_gene: NA; CDR3aa: CASSGGGELFF; CDR3nt: TGTGCCAGCAGCGGAGGCGGGGAGCTGTTTTTT
abundance: NA; j_gene: TRBJ2-1; v_gene: TRBV27; d_gene: NA; CDR3aa: CASSHSYNEQFF; CDR3nt: TGTGCCAGCAGCCACAGCTACAATGAGCAGTTCTTC
abundance: NA; j_gene: TRBJ1-5; v_gene: TRBV28; d_gene: NA; CDR3aa: CASSRLSNQPQHF; CDR3nt: TGTGCCAGCAGTAGACTTAGCAATCAGCCCCAGCATTTT
abundance: NA; j_gene: TRBJ2-1; v_gene: TRBV18; d_gene: NA; CDR3aa: CASSPQGPPNEQFF; CDR3nt: TGTGCCAGCTCACCGCAGGGGCCTCCGAATGAGCAGTTCTTC
abundance: NA; j_gene: TRBJ1-2; v_gene: TRBV7-9; d_gene: NA; CDR3aa: CASSLQGSNYGYTF; CDR3nt: TGTGCCAGCAGCTTACAGGGGTCTAACTATGGCTACACCTTC
abundance: NA; j_gene: TRBJ1-2; v_gene: TRBV5-1; d_gene: NA; CDR3aa: CASSGGALFGYTF; CDR3nt: TGCGCCAGCAGCGGAGGGGCTCTGTTTGGCTACACCTTC
abundance: NA; j_gene: TRBJ2-7; v_gene: TRBV10-3; d_gene: TRBD1; CDR3aa: CAVRDSYEQYF; CDR3nt: TGTGCCGTCCGGGACAGCTACGAGCAGTACTTC
abundance: NA; j_gene: TRBJ1-1; v_gene: TRBV29-1; d_gene: NA; CDR3aa: CSVPTGSGTEAFF; CDR3nt: TGCAGCGTTCCAACAGGGAGCGGCACTGAAGCTTTCTTT
abundance: NA; j_gene: TRBJ2-5; v_gene: TRBV3-1/TRBV3-2; d_gene: NA; CDR3aa: CASSLGGGTQYF; CDR3nt: TGTGCCAGCAGTCTCGGGGGTGGGACCCAGTACTTC
abundance: NA; j_gene: TRBJ1-2; v_gene: TRBV11-2; d_gene: TRBD1; CDR3aa: CASSDRQGMRGYTF; CDR3nt: TGTGCCAGCAGCGACCGACAGGGAATGAGGGGCTACACCTTC
abundance: NA; j_gene: TRBJ1-4; v_gene: TRBV25-1; d_gene: NA; CDR3aa: CASSETGILSEKLFF; CDR3nt: TGTGCCAGCAGTGAGACAGGAATTCTAAGCGAAAAACTGTTTTTT
abundance: NA; j_gene: TRBJ2-2; v_gene: TRBV10-2; d_gene: TRBD1; CDR3aa: CASRLEGAHTGELFF; CDR3nt: TGCGCCAGCAGGCTTGAGGGGGCCCACACCGGGGAGCTGTTTTTT
abundance: NA; j_gene: TRBJ2-5; v_gene: TRBV11-3; d_gene: TRBD1; CDR3aa: CASSLEGGSETQYF; CDR3nt: TGTGCCAGCAGCTTAGAAGGGGGCTCTGAGACCCAGTACTTC
abundance: many; j_gene: TRBJ1-5; v_gene: TRBV19; d_gene: TRBD1; CDR3aa: CASSIQGGQPQHF; CDR3nt: TGTGCCAGTAGTATTCAGGGGGGACAGCCCCAGCATTTT